This TCR beta chain was recovered during a study of cytomegalovirus exposure and HLA in healthy donors. Study-wide findings and caveats: Among TCR beta chains, those listed as cytomegalovirus-associated numbered approximately 150. Earlier results showed most TCR beta V segments being productive about 87% or about 30% of the time. Researchers reported that a few CMV-associated chains were confirmed in vitro as CMV antigen-specific.

PCR employed 60 Vbeta and 13 Jbeta primers. TCRdb's table, derived via immunoSEQ multiplex PCR, lists solely in-frame clones and lacks some. The top ten hold 7.8% of the sample, which has some 200,000 clones, about 13% seen once. J was trimmed by 7 bases and V by 5 bases; bases with no gene match: 12. This CDR3 is built from 15 residues. CDR1 and CDR2 (germline): SGHNT, YENEEA. With respect to this clone: The antigen remains unidentified.

The chain recombines TRBV11-3 with TRBJ2-7, with 9 bases fitting TRBD2. The clonotype comes from a man aged 50 to 59 in good health and CMV-seropositive. The sample consisted of PBMCs. CDR3: CASSPMAGGLREQYF. As DNA, the CDR3 is TGTGCCAGCAGCCCCATGGCGGGGGGGCTAAGGGAGCAGTACTTC.